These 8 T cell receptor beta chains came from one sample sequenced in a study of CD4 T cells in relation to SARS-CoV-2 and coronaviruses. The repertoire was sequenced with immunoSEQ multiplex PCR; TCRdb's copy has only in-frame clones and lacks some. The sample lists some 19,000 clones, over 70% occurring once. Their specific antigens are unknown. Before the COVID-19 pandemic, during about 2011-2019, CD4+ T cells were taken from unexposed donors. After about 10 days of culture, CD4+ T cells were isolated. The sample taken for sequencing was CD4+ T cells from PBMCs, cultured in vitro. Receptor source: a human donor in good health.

The CDR3 reads CASSGLAGLPEKLFF. CDR3 bases: TGTGCCAGCAGTGGTCTCGCGGGTTTACCGGAAAAACTGTTTTTT. The chain recombines TRBV2 with TRBJ1-4; D gene unclear. V was cut by 4 bases and J by 8 bases, with 17 bases left in between. This CDR3 is built from 15 residues. In germline, CDR1 is SNHLY, CDR2 FYNNEI.

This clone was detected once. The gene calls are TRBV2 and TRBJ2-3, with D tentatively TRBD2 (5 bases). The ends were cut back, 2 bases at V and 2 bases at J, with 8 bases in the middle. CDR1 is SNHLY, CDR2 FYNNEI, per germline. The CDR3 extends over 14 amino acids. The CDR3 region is CASSELGVTDTQYF. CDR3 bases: TGTGCCAGCAGTGAACTCGGGGTCACAGATACGCAGTATTTT.

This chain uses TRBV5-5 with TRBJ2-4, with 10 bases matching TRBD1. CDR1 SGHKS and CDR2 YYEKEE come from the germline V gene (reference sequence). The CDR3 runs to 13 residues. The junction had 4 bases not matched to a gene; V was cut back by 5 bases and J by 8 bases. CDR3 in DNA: TGTGCCAGCAGGCCGACAGGGGGCCACATTCAGTACTTC. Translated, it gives CASRPTGGHIQYF.

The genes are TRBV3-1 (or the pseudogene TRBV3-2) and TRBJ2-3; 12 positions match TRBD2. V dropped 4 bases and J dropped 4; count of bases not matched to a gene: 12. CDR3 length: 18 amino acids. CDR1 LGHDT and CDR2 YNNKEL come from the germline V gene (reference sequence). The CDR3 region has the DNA TGTGCCAGCAGCCCATGGACTAGCGGGACGGGGGGAGCAGATACGCAGTATTTT. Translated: CASSPWTSGTGGADTQYF.

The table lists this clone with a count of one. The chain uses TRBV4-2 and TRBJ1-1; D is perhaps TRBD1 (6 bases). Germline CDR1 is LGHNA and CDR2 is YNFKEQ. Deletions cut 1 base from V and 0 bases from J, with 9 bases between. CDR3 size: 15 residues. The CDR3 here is CASSQVQGMNTEAFF. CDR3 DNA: TGTGCCAGCAGCCAAGTACAGGGAATGAACACTGAAGCTTTCTTT.

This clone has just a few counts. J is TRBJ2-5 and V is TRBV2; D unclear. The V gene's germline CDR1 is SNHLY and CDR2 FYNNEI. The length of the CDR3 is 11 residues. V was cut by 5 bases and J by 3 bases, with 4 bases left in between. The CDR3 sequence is CASSSEETQYF. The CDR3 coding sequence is TGTGCCAGCAGTTCAGAAGAGACCCAGTACTTC.

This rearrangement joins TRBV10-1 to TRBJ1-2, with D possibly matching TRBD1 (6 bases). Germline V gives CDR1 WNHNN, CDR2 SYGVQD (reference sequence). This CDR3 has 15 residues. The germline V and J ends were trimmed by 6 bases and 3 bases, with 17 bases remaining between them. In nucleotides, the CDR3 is TGCGCCAGCAGGAGGGTCGGGGGCACGGACTATGGCTACACCTTC. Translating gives CASRRVGGTDYGYTF.

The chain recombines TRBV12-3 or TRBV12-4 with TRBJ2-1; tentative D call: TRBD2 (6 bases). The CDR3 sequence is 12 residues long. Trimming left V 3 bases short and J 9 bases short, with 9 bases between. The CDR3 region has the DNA TGTGCCAGCAGTTTGATGGAGGGTGAGCAGTTCTTC. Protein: CASSLMEGEQFF.